The rows below give T cell receptor beta chains drawn from one sample of a study of CD8 T cells in Susac syndrome. TCRdb re-called the immunoSEQ multiplex PCR reads through MiXCR, storing one row per CDR3 protein. The table lists just over 300,000 distinct CDR3 sequences, around 92% of them singletons. The sequenced material came from CD4+ T cells from PBMCs. All receptors derive from a human donor with multiple sclerosis. Both conserved end residues are part of each CDR3. Each record gives: J gene, V gene, D gene, clone size, CDR3 protein, CDR3 DNA. D genes are given only for firm matches. The size entry is marked missing in some rows and otherwise reads once, few, many or a size class.

>TRBJ1-1|TRBV19|-|once
CASIDRGRNTEAFF
TGTGCCAGTATTGACCGGGGCAGGAACACTGAAGCTTTCTTT
>TRBJ2-7|TRBV4-2|-|-
CASSSLTPSYEQYF
TGTGCCAGCAGCTCTCTTACACCCTCCTACGAGCAGTACTTC
>TRBJ2-6|TRBV2|-|-
CASSAEGSGANVLTF
TGTGCCAGCAGTGCAGAAGGTTCTGGGGCCAACGTCCTGACTTTC
>TRBJ2-7|TRBV12-3/TRBV12-4|TRBD1|-
CASSRDRGASYEQYF
TGTGCCAGCAGTAGGGACAGGGGAGCCTCCTACGAGCAGTACTTC
>TRBJ2-5|TRBV20-1|TRBD2|-
CSARKWASGEETQYF
TGCAGTGCTAGAAAATGGGCTAGCGGGGAAGAGACCCAGTACTTC
>TRBJ2-2|TRBV2|TRBD1|few
CASSQGASNTGELFF
TGTGCCAGCAGTCAGGGGGCGTCGAACACCGGGGAGCTGTTTTTT
>TRBJ2-3|TRBV5-4|TRBD2|-
CASSPGTSGRPRGDTQYF
TGTGCCAGCAGCCCAGGGACTAGCGGGAGGCCCAGGGGAGATACGCAGTATTTT
>TRBJ2-7|TRBV5-1|-|-
CASSPQPTETYEQYF
TGCGCCAGCAGCCCTCAGCCGACAGAGACCTACGAGCAGTACTTC
>TRBJ1-3|TRBV3-1|TRBD1|-
CASSQVSGTGGNTIYF
TGTGCCAGCAGCCAAGTGTCCGGGACAGGAGGAAACACCATATATTTT
>TRBJ2-1|TRBV12-3/TRBV12-4|TRBD2|-
CASSSGTSGSPYNEQFF
TGTGCCAGCAGTTCCGGGACTAGCGGGAGCCCCTACAATGAGCAGTTCTTC
>TRBJ2-7|TRBV9|TRBD2|-
CASSVEDSGFLASYEQYF
TGTGCCAGCAGCGTAGAGGATAGCGGGTTTTTAGCCTCCTACGAGCAGTACTTC
>TRBJ2-1|TRBV3-1|TRBD2|-
CASSPLAGGGEQFF
TGTGCCAGCAGCCCACTAGCGGGAGGTGGTGAGCAGTTCTTC
>TRBJ2-5|TRBV7-2|-|few
CASSLAGTPETQYF
TGTGCCAGCAGCTTAGCCGGGACGCCAGAGACCCAGTACTTC
>TRBJ1-1|TRBV29-1|TRBD1|-
CSVLGQGRGDTEAFF
TGCAGCGTACTTGGACAGGGAAGGGGAGACACTGAAGCTTTCTTT
>TRBJ1-5|TRBV6-6|-|-
CASSVGDQPQHF
TGTGCCAGCAGTGTGGGAGATCAGCCCCAGCATTTT
>TRBJ1-4|TRBV2|-|-
CASWTSHGRGEKLFF
TGTGCCAGCTGGACTTCACATGGGCGGGGGGAAAAACTGTTTTTT
>TRBJ1-6|TRBV30|TRBD1|-
CAWGGDSRSSSYNSPLHF
TGTGCCTGGGGTGGGGACAGCCGATCAAGCTCCTATAATTCACCCCTCCACTTT
>TRBJ1-1|TRBV7-3|-|few
CASSTQVNTEAFF
TGTGCCAGTAGTACACAGGTGAACACTGAAGCTTTCTTT
>TRBJ2-7|TRBV12-3/TRBV12-4|TRBD1|-
CASSSNRGKEQYF
TGTGCCAGCAGCTCCAACAGGGGGAAGGAGCAGTACTTC
>TRBJ1-5|TRBV20-1|-|-
CSAPSARGNQPQHF
TGCAGTGCGCCATCTGCTAGGGGCAATCAGCCCCAGCATTTT
>TRBJ2-7|TRBV12-3/TRBV12-4|TRBD2|-
CASRYTSGGAYEQYF
TGTGCCAGCAGGTACACTAGCGGGGGAGCCTACGAGCAGTACTTC
>TRBJ2-5|TRBV30|-|-
CAWSGQERETQYF
TGTGCCTGGAGTGGGCAGGAACGAGAGACCCAGTACTTC
>TRBJ1-1|TRBV23-1|TRBD1|-
CASSQRSRDREMNTEAFF
TGCGCCAGCAGTCAACGGTCCCGGGACAGGGAGATGAACACTGAAGCTTTCTTT
>TRBJ1-6|TRBV4-2|-|-
CASSQDLENSPLHF
TGTGCCAGCAGCCAAGATTTGGAAAATTCACCCCTCCACTTT
>TRBJ2-5|TRBV7-2|-|-
CASSFLPSSEAQYF
TGTGCCAGCAGCTTTCTACCTAGCTCGGAGGCCCAGTACTTC
>TRBJ2-1|TRBV7-9|-|-
CASTEVGNEQFF
TGTGCCAGCACCGAAGTAGGCAATGAGCAGTTCTTC
>TRBJ1-5|TRBV15|-|once
CATSRGGRGDQPQHF
TGTGCCACCAGCAGAGGAGGACGGGGGGATCAGCCCCAGCATTTT
>TRBJ2-7|TRBV20-1|TRBD1|few
CSANPGQPPYEQYF
TGCAGTGCTAACCCGGGACAGCCACCCTACGAGCAGTACTTC
>TRBJ1-1|TRBV9|-|-
CASSVVSDSKAFF
TGTGCCAGCAGCGTAGTTTCGGACAGCAAAGCTTTCTTT
>TRBJ2-7|TRBV20-1|TRBD1|-
CSAKTGGYEQYF
TGCAGTGCCAAGACAGGGGGCTACGAGCAGTACTTC